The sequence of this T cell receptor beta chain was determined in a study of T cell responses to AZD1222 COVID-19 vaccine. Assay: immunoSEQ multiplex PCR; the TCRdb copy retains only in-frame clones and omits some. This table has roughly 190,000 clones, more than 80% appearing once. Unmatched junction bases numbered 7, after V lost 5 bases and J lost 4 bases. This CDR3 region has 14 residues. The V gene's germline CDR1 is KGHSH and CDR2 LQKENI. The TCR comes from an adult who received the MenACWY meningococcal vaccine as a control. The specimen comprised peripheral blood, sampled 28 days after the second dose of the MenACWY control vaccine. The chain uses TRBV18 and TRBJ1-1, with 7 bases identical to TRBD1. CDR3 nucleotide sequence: TGTGCCAGCTCATACAACGGACAGGCCACTGAAGCTTTCTTT. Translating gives CASSYNGQATEAFF.